The count of the clone carrying this T cell receptor beta chain is one. As for time point: baseline pretreatment blood. As to treatment: 15 Gy SBRT to primary tumor, nephrectomy 4 weeks later. Looked up from germline, CDR1 is SGHDN and CDR2 is FVKESK. V gave up 4 bases and J gave up 0 bases, with 9 bases separating them. This CDR3 is built from 15 residues. These data are taken from a study of radiation and T cells in renal cell carcinoma. Study summary: Nephrectomy followed 15 Gy stereotactic body radiation by 4 weeks.

Measured with immunoSEQ multiplex PCR; TCRdb has only the in-frame clones, and not every one. The sample carries 130,000 or so clones, over 80% recorded once. The chain is built from TRBV14 and TRBJ2-2; D is possibly TRBD1 (5 bases). The sequencing here drew on blood, taken from a patient whose treatment included radiotherapy and nephrectomy. The source of this sequence is a woman in her forties or fifties with renal cell carcinoma. Here the CDR3 reads CASSRPGTNTGELFF. In DNA, the CDR3 is TGTGCCAGCAGCCGTCCAGGGACGAACACCGGGGAGCTGTTTTTT.